The sequence of this TCR beta chain was determined in a study of blood T cell repertoires in COVID-19. Study context: Sources were T cells, B-cell-depleted T cells, or PBMCs; the material itself was cDNA or gDNA.

Germline V gene data show CDR1 as MNHNS and CDR2 as SASEGT. V was shortened by 0 bases and J by 10 bases, with 10 bases between the two germline ends. The CDR3 runs 14 residues. Source study methods: Reference gene primer amplification yielded estimated nucleated cell counts. Assay: immunoSEQ multiplex PCR; the TCRdb copy retains only in-frame clones and omits some. The V and J calls and clone size come from that table; D and trimming were worked out from the DNA. This sample carries about 83,000 clones, 80% to 90% of them seen once, and the ten largest clones take 15% to 18%. The chain carries TRBV6-1 and TRBJ1-6; no definite D call. The sequenced sample consisted of peripheral blood. The TCR was taken from an elderly woman with acute or convalescent COVID-19. This CDR3 is CASSEAASGSPLHF. CDR3 nucleotides: TGTGCCAGCAGTGAAGCAGCCTCCGGGTCACCCCTCCACTTT.